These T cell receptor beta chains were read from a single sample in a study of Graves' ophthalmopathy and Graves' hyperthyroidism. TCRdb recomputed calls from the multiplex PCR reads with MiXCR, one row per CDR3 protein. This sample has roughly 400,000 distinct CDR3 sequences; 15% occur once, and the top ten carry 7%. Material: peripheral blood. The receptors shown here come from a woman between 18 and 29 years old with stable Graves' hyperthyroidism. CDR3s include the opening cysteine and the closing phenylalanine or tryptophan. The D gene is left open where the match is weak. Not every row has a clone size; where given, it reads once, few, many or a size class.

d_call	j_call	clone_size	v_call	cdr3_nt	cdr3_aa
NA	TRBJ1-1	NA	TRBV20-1	TGCAGTGCTAGAGAGGGCCTCACTGAAGCTTTCTTT	CSAREGLTEAFF
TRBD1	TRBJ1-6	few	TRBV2	TGTGCCAGGGGCGGAGGGGGCGAGGATTCACCCCTCCACTTT	CARGGGGEDSPLHF
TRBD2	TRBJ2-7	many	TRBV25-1	TGTGCCAGCAGTCGGGGGGTGAATTACGAGCAGTACTTC	CASSRGVNYEQYF
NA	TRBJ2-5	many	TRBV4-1	TGCGCCAGCAGCCAAGAGAATAAAGAGACCCAGTACTTC	CASSQENKETQYF
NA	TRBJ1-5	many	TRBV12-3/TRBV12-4	TGTGCCAGCAGTAGGACAGCGATTTATAGCAATCAGCCCCAGCATTTT	CASSRTAIYSNQPQHF
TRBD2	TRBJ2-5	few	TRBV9	TGTGCCAGCAGCCCCGGGACTAGCGGGGTGCAAGCGACCCAGTACTTC	CASSPGTSGVQATQYF
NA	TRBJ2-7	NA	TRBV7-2	TGTGCCAGCAGCTTAGCGCTGTGGAATCGGGGATCCTACGAGCAGTACTTC	CASSLALWNRGSYEQYF
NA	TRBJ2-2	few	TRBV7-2	TGTGCCAGCAGCAACAGGGTCACCGGGGAGCTGTTTTTT	CASSNRVTGELFF
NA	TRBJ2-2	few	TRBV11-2	TGTGCCAGCAGCTTAGATGTGCGGATAGGGAGGACCACCGGGGAGCTGTTTTTT	CASSLDVRIGRTTGELFF
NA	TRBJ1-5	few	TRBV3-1	TGTGCCAGCAGCCAAGGGGGGAAGGCAACTCAGCCCCAGCATTTT	CASSQGGKATQPQHF
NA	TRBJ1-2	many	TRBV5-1	TGCGCCAGCAGCGTGGACAGCAGATCAAACTATGGCTACACCTTC	CASSVDSRSNYGYTF
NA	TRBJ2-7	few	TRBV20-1	TGCAGTGCTAGGCAGCAGGGAAGAAGCGAGCAGTACTTC	CSARQQGRSEQYF
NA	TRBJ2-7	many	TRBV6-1	TGTGCCAGCAGCCTAGAAACTGGCGAGCAGTACTTC	CASSLETGEQYF
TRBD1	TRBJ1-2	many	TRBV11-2	TGTGCCAGCAGCTCACTGACAGGGGGCTACTATGGCTACACCTTC	CASSSLTGGYYGYTF
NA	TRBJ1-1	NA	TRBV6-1	TGTGCCAGCACCCTCTTTGAGAGCGGTGAAGCTTTCTTT	CASTLFESGEAFF
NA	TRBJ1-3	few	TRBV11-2	TGTGCCAGCAGCGCGTCTGGAACCACCATATATTTT	CASSASGTTIYF
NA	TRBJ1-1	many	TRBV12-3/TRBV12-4	TGTGCCAGCAGCATAAGGGATAACACTGAAGCTTTCTTT	CASSIRDNTEAFF
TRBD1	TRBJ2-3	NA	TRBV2	TGTGCCAGCAGTCAACAGCCGGGACAGGGGTTCTCTGGGGATACGCAGTATTTT	CASSQQPGQGFSGDTQYF
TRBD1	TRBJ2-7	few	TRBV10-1	TGCGCCAGCAGTGAGTCAGGGACAGGGGTCGGGGAGCAGTACTTC	CASSESGTGVGEQYF
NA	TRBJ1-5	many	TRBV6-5	TGTGCCAGCAGTTGGGTCAGGTCGCCCCAGCATTTT	CASSWVRSPQHF
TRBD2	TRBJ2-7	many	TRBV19	TGTGCCAGTAGTGCCCATAGCGGGGGTGAAAAGCAGTACTTC	CASSAHSGGEKQYF
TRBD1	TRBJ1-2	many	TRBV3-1	TGTGCCAGCAGCCAAGAGGACAGGGCCTATGGCTACACCTTC	CASSQEDRAYGYTF
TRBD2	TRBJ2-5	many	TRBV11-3	TGTGCCAGCAGCCCCCGGACTAGCGGGGGGCAAGAGACCCAGTACTTC	CASSPRTSGGQETQYF
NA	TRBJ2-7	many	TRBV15	TGTGCCACCAGCAGAGCCGGGACGGGTTCCGTTGAGCAGTACTTC	CATSRAGTGSVEQYF
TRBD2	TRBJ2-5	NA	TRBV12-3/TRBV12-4	TGTGCCAGCAGTCCAAGCGGGGGGAGAATTGAGACCCAGTACTTC	CASSPSGGRIETQYF